The T cell receptor (beta chain) under discussion was sequenced for a study of tissue T cells after allogeneic stem cell transplantation. TCRdb's copy holds only in-frame clones and misses some; the assay was immunoSEQ multiplex PCR. This table has approximately 5,700 clones, about 48% appearing once. Study results and caveats: Some tissue clones might be persisting host cells; their alloreactivity or antigen specificity was not determined. Across patients, clones rarely overlapped, yet motif clusters were shared tissue-specifically.

Regarding this clone: What it binds is not known. Gene names and germline match the mouse.

The time point here: mouse harvest day 14 after allogeneic transplant. Tail vein injection delivered 10^7 T-cell-depleted bone marrow cells and 10^6 splenic CD5+ T cells. B6 (H2b) cells into BALB/c (H2d) mice; tissues taken at day 7 or 14. This TCR derives from a female BALB/c mouse given C57BL/6 T cells with graft-versus-host disease after an allogeneic hematopoietic cell transplant. What was sequenced was gut tissue.

CDR3 DNA, as far as it was read: TGCACCTGCAGTGCAGAGTACTGGGGAACAAACACCGGGCAGCTCTAC. This gives the protein CTCSAEYWGTNTGQLY. The full CDR3 sequence reads CTCSAEYWGTNTGQLYF. The chain carries TRBV1 and TRBJ2-2, with 7 positions matching TRBD2. Read sequence stops 1 residue before the CDR3 end, and the germline J gene provides the missing end. CDR1 is NSQYPW and CDR2 is LRSPGD in the germline V gene (reference sequence). This CDR3 comprises 17 residues. With 0 bases clipped from V and 0 bases from J, the junction kept 4 bases outside the gene matches.